This passage covers 30 T cell receptor beta chains from one sample sequenced in a study of shared clonotypes between healthy human individuals. The repertoire was sequenced with immunoSEQ multiplex PCR; TCRdb's copy has only in-frame clones and lacks some. Of 2,500,000 or so clones in the sample, more than 90% are singletons; the top ten hold about 0.13%. The sequenced sample consisted of naive CD4+ T cells sorted from blood. Subset denoted: CD45RA+ positively selected. The receptors here all came from a young man in good health.

The CDR3 DNA follows: TGTGCCAGCAGCTTAGACGGGAGCGGGAACACCGGGGAGCTGTTTTTT. Protein sequence: CASSLDGSGNTGELFF. This chain connects TRBV7-2 to TRBJ2-2; weak D call: TRBD2 (6 bases). V was shortened by 1 base and J by 1 base, with 10 bases between the two germline ends. CDR1 is SGHTA and CDR2 is FQGNSA in the germline V gene. CDR3 size: 16 residues.

This chain uses TRBV11-1 with TRBJ2-7, with 10 bases matching TRBD1. Germline lookup yields CDR1 SGHAT and CDR2 FQDESV (reference sequence). Trimming cost V 6 bases and J 3 bases; bases outside gene matches: 2. The CDR3 length is 13 residues. The CDR3 bases are TGTGCCAGCAGTTGGACAGGGGGCTACGAGCAGTACTTC. Protein product: CASSWTGGYEQYF.

With regard to this clone: One end of the junction varies from germline; a read error may be responsible. This chain uses TRBV7-7 with TRBJ2-7; TRBD1 might be the D (6 bases). The CDR3 length is 14 residues. The germline V gene has CDR1 SSHAT and CDR2 FNYEAQ (reference sequence). DNA for the CDR3: TGTGCTAGCAGCTTAGAGGTGTCAGGGGCCGAGCAGTACTTC. Protein product: CASSLEVSGAEQYF.

This chain uses TRBV29-1 with TRBJ2-3; D is ambiguous. Germline lookup yields CDR1 SQVTM and CDR2 ANQGSEA. Trimming took 4 bases from V and 4 from J, leaving 9 bases between them. There are 12 residues in the CDR3. CDR3 sequence (DNA): TGCAGCGTTGCGACGGGCCCAGATACGCAGTATTTT. It is translated as CSVATGPDTQYF.

V gene TRBV6-1 combines with J gene TRBJ1-4; maybe TRBD1 (5 bases). Per germline, CDR1 MNHNS and CDR2 SASEGT. The V end was cut by 4 bases, the J end by 4 bases, with 10 bases between. The CDR3 loop spans 14 amino acids. The CDR3 DNA sequence: TGTGCCAGCAGTGCCGGGACCCTTAATGAAAAACTGTTTTTT. Protein: CASSAGTLNEKLFF.

The chain links TRBV28 to TRBJ2-1; the match to TRBD2 covers 12 bases. V trimming: 6 bases; J trimming: 9 bases; junction bases outside the gene matches: 12. This CDR3 region has 16 residues. CDR1 is MDHEN and CDR2 is SYDVKM in the germline V gene. CDR3 amino acids: CASSRPTSGGVGEQFF. The CDR3 region has the DNA TGTGCCAGCAGCAGACCGACTAGCGGGGGAGTCGGTGAGCAGTTCTTC. Filled out from reference TRBV28 and TRBJ2-1, the complete variable domain reads DVKVTQSSRYLVKRTGEKVFLECVQDMDHENMFWYRQDPGLGLRLIYFSYDVKMKEKGDIPEGYSVSREKKERFSLILESASTNQTSMYLCASSRPTSGGVGEQFFGPGTRLTVL.

The chain joins TRBV7-2 to TRBJ1-3, with 7 bases lining up with TRBD1. V was clipped by 6 bases and J by 6 bases; unmatched bases: 11. Germline CDR1 reads SGHTA; CDR2 reads FQGNSA. The CDR3 consists of 15 residues. CDR3 sequence reads: CASRERTGDLNTIYF. The CDR3 DNA follows: TGTGCCAGCAGGGAACGGACAGGTGATTTAAACACCATATATTTT.

The genes are TRBV10-3 and TRBJ2-5; D remains ambiguous. Germline V gene lookup returns CDR1 ENHRY and CDR2 SYGVKD. The ends were cut back, 4 bases at V and 4 bases at J, with 10 bases in the middle. This CDR3 region has 13 residues. CDR3 loop: CAISGTLPETQYF. The DNA for the CDR3 is TGTGCCATCAGTGGGACCTTGCCAGAGACCCAGTACTTC.

The CDR3: CASSAGQDNSPLHF. The CDR3 DNA reads TGTGCCAGCAGCGCCGGACAGGATAATTCACCCCTCCACTTT. The chain carries TRBV5-4 and TRBJ1-6, with 7 positions matching TRBD1. This CDR3 has 14 residues. J was trimmed by 5 bases and V by 4 bases; bases with no gene match: 3. CDR1 is SGHNT and CDR2 is YYREEE in the germline V gene (reference sequence).

The J gene is TRBJ1-1, the V gene TRBV5-4; 7 bases match TRBD1. Per germline, CDR1 SGHNT and CDR2 YYREEE (reference sequence). V lost 5 bases to trimming and J lost 7 bases; unmatched junction nucleotides: 11. This CDR3 has 14 amino acids. The CDR3 region is CASRERDSIVEAFF. CDR3 nucleotide sequence: TGTGCCAGCAGGGAAAGGGACAGCATAGTTGAAGCTTTCTTT.

The gene calls are TRBV30 and TRBJ2-2; 9 nucleotides align to TRBD2. The CDR3 is 16 amino acids. CDR1 and CDR2 (germline): GTSNPN, SVGIG (reference sequence). The junction had 6 bases not matched to a gene; V was cut back by 0 bases and J by 4 bases. The CDR3 spells CAWSVRLAGSTGELFF. The DNA for the CDR3 is TGTGCCTGGAGTGTAAGGCTAGCGGGAAGCACCGGGGAGCTGTTTTTT.

The chain recombines TRBV2 with TRBJ1-5; D remains unclear. Germline CDR1 reads SNHLY; CDR2 reads FYNNEI. Trimming removed 1 base at V and 2 bases at J, with 9 bases between. The CDR3 sequence is 15 residues long. The CDR3 region has the DNA TGTGCCAGCAGTGAAGTTGAAGTAGGCAATCAGCCCCAGCATTTT. This translates into CASSEVEVGNQPQHF.

The chain employs TRBV2 and TRBJ2-2; D possibly corresponds to TRBD2 (6 bases). V was cut by 2 bases and J by 2 bases, with 15 bases left in between. CDR3 size: 17 residues. The germline gives CDR1 SNHLY, CDR2 FYNNEI. The CDR3 DNA follows: TGTGCCAGCAGTGAATACTGCACTAGCTTCAACACCGGGGAGCTGTTTTTT. Its protein is CASSEYCTSFNTGELFF.

In this sample, this clone turned up a few times. V usage is TRBV25-1 and J usage is TRBJ1-2; TRBD1 might be the D (5 bases). The CDR3 length is 13 residues. Germline lookup yields CDR1 MGHDK and CDR2 SYGVNS. Trimming removed 5 bases at V and 3 bases at J, with 10 bases between. Here the CDR3 DNA reads TGTGCCAGCAGTCGCAGGGACGACTATGGCTACACCTTC. Protein product: CASSRRDDYGYTF.

Comments on this clone: A read error may produce the germline difference seen at one junction end. The gene calls are TRBV2 and TRBJ2-3; 8 bases fit TRBD2. Germline V lookup: CDR1 SNHLY, CDR2 FYNNEI. This CDR3 contains 12 residues. CDR3 residues: CASSEPGRASIF. For the CDR3, the DNA is TGTGCCAGCAGTGAACCCGGGAGGGCCTCAATCTTT. Combining the CDR3 with reference TRBV2 and TRBJ2-3 gives the whole variable domain EPEVTQTPSHQVTQMGQEVILRCVPISNHLYFYWYRQILGQKVEFLVSFYNNEISEKSEIFDDQFSVERPDGSNFTLKIRSTKLEDSAMYFCASSEPGRASIFGPGTRLTVL.

The chain uses TRBV30 and TRBJ1-2, with D unresolved. Germline V lookup: CDR1 GTSNPN, CDR2 SVGIG (reference sequence). The CDR3 consists of 12 residues. V was trimmed by 2 bases and J by 12 bases, leaving 16 bases between them. The CDR3 sequence: CAWSPLGSQNTF. In nucleotides, the CDR3 is TGTGCCTGGAGTCCCCTTGGCAGCCAAAACACCTTC.

V is TRBV10-3 and J is TRBJ1-3; D call uncertain. This CDR3 is 13 amino acids long. Trimming removed 7 bases from V and 4 bases from J, with 11 bases in between. Germline V CDR1 and CDR2: ENHRY, SYGVKD. This CDR3 reads CAITWGTGNTIYF. The CDR3, as DNA: TGTGCCATCACCTGGGGTACAGGAAACACCATATATTTT.

This clone was seen just once. This CDR3 is also generated by other DNA sequences in the sample. The chain couples TRBV5-4 to TRBJ2-5; 11 positions match TRBD2. V was pared by 0 bases and J by 5 bases, with 3 bases of the junction left unmatched. In germline, CDR1 is SGHNT, CDR2 YYREEE (reference sequence). This CDR3 region has 15 residues. CDR3 protein: CASSLGLAGRETQYF. CDR3 coding DNA: TGTGCCAGCAGCTTGGGACTAGCGGGGAGGGAGACCCAGTACTTC.

V and J are TRBV9 and TRBJ1-1; D not resolved. Trimming took off 0 bases at V and 5 bases at J, with 11 bases between the two ends. Germline CDR1 and CDR2: SGDLS and YYNGEE. CDR3 length equals 14 residues. DNA of the CDR3: TGTGCCAGCAGCGTAGATATCGGGGAGACTGAAGCTTTCTTT. Its protein product is CASSVDIGETEAFF.

V and J are TRBV10-2 and TRBJ2-7; a weak D match, TRBD2 (6 bases). Germline-derived CDR1 and CDR2 are WSHSY and SAAADI. Trimming removed 1 base at V and 2 bases at J, with 9 bases between. The CDR3 has 14 residues. The CDR3 region has the DNA TGCGCCAGCAGTGAGTGGAGGGCACCCTACGAGCAGTACTTC. This translates into CASSEWRAPYEQYF.

As regards this clone: The same CDR3 also results from other DNA sequences found in this sample. The chain couples TRBV5-1 to TRBJ2-6, with no clear D. V was pared by 0 bases and J by 0 bases, with 7 bases between. CDR3 size: 16 residues. Looked up from germline, CDR1 is SGHRS and CDR2 is YFSETQ. CDR3 sequence reads: CASSLGDTSGANVLTF. The CDR3 bases are TGCGCCAGCAGCTTGGGGGATACCTCTGGGGCCAACGTCCTGACTTTC.

The V call is TRBV30, the J call TRBJ1-5; D uncertain. The CDR3 consists of 14 residues. Germline CDR1 and CDR2: GTSNPN and SVGIG (reference sequence). Trimming cost V 0 bases and J 6 bases, with 12 bases left between them. In nucleotides, the CDR3 is TGTGCCTGGAGTGTAGGTGACGGGCTTCAGCCCCAGCATTTT. This sequence encodes CAWSVGDGLQPQHF.

The chain has TRBV2 and TRBJ1-1; D is ambiguous. Germline V gives CDR1 SNHLY, CDR2 FYNNEI. Trimming took off 6 bases at V and 2 bases at J, with 10 bases between the two ends. The CDR3 totals 13 residues. CDR3 protein: CASRGVANTEAFF. The CDR3 nucleotides are TGTGCCAGCAGAGGCGTCGCTAACACTGAAGCTTTCTTT. Combining the CDR3 with reference TRBV2 and TRBJ1-1 gives the whole variable domain EPEVTQTPSHQVTQMGQEVILRCVPISNHLYFYWYRQILGQKVEFLVSFYNNEISEKSEIFDDQFSVERPDGSNFTLKIRSTKLEDSAMYFCASRGVANTEAFFGQGTRLTVV.

The chain is built from TRBV28 and TRBJ1-1; weak D call: TRBD1 (6 bases). The CDR3 covers 17 residues. Germline CDR1 reads MDHEN; CDR2 reads SYDVKM. V was cut by 2 bases and J by 0 bases, with 16 bases left in between. As DNA, the CDR3 is TGTGCCAGCAGTTTAATCGGACAGCAAAAAATGAACACTGAAGCTTTCTTT. Encoded protein: CASSLIGQQKMNTEAFF.

The V gene is TRBV7-2, the J gene TRBJ2-1; weak D call: TRBD2 (5 bases). V shed 1 base and J shed 9 bases, with 13 bases lying between them. CDR1 SGHTA and CDR2 FQGNSA come from the germline V gene. The length of the CDR3 is 14 residues. The CDR3 region is CASSLERLAGEQFF. The CDR3 DNA reads TGTGCCAGCAGCTTAGAGCGCCTAGCAGGTGAGCAGTTCTTC.

The CDR3 DNA sequence: TGTGCCACCAGTGGCCGATTTGCAACTAATGAAAAACTGTTTTTT. This translates into CATSGRFATNEKLFF. The chain joins TRBV15 to TRBJ1-4; D unclear. CDR3 size: 15 residues. Germline V CDR1 and CDR2: LNHNV, YYDKDF (reference sequence). V was shortened by 6 bases and J by 0 bases, with 11 bases between the two germline ends.

J is TRBJ1-1 and V is TRBV7-2, with 7 positions matching TRBD1. The germline CDR1 and CDR2 sequences are SGHTA and FQGNSA. With 2 bases clipped from V and 5 bases from J, the junction kept 8 bases outside the gene matches. CDR3 length: 15 residues. This CDR3 reads CASSLFGAGGTEAFF. CDR3 in DNA: TGTGCCAGCAGCTTATTTGGTGCAGGGGGTACTGAAGCTTTCTTT. Drawing the rest from reference TRBV7-2 and TRBJ1-1, the complete variable domain is GAGVSQSPSNKVTEKGKDVELRCDPISGHTALYWYRQSLGQGLEFLIYFQGNSAPDKSGLPSDRFSAERTGGSVSTLTIQRTQQEDSAVYLCASSLFGAGGTEAFFGQGTRLTVV.

The chain recombines TRBV19 with TRBJ1-5; no definite D call. Germline CDR1 reads LNHDA; CDR2 reads SQIVND (reference sequence). This CDR3 has 15 amino acids. V gave up 0 bases and J gave up 5 bases, with 11 bases separating them. The CDR3 nucleotides read TGTGCCAGTAGTATAGATGGCCCCTATGATCAGCCCCAGCATTTT. Residues: CASSIDGPYDQPQHF.

The chain has TRBV28 and TRBJ2-3; D is undetermined. The CDR3 consists of 16 residues. V was shortened by 4 bases and J by 5 bases, with 19 bases between the two germline ends. The germline V gene encodes CDR1 MDHEN and CDR2 SYDVKM. CDR3 amino acids: CASSSQTLSRLDTQYF. CDR3 bases: TGTGCCAGCAGTTCCCAAACCCTGTCTCGTCTAGATACGCAGTATTTT.

The genes are TRBV10-3 and TRBJ2-3; no clear D gene. Germline V gives CDR1 ENHRY, CDR2 SYGVKD. Trimming stripped 6 bases from V and 0 bases from J, with 10 bases between. This CDR3 region has 14 residues. The CDR3 spells CAIRMGGSTDTQYF. CDR3 DNA sequence: TGTGCCATCAGAATGGGCGGTAGCACAGATACGCAGTATTTT.